One sample yielded the 25 T cell receptor beta chains listed below, sequenced in a study of CD8+ T cells in alopecia areata. The sample's treatment: oral pan-JAK inhibitor, 5-10 mg twice daily. Sequencing templates came from extracted RNA that was reverse transcribed into cDNA. Only in-frame clones appear in the TCRdb table, and some are missing; sequencing was by immunoSEQ multiplex PCR. The sample contains 90,000 to 120,000 clones, 84% of which appear only once. Source: CD8+ T cells sorted from blood, taken at week 24, from a patient treated with tofacitinib. The receptors derive from a human donor with alopecia areata.

The chain has TRBV27 and TRBJ1-3; D is uncertain. Deletions cut 4 bases from V and 0 bases from J, with 7 bases between. The CDR3 covers 14 residues. Looked up from germline, CDR1 is MNHEY and CDR2 is SMNVEV (reference sequence). The CDR3 loop is CASSSLGSGNTIYF. The CDR3 DNA reads TGTGCCAGCAGTTCCCTCGGCTCTGGAAACACCATATATTTT.

The genes are TRBV4-1 and TRBJ2-7, with a possible D match to TRBD1 (6 bases). V was pared by 3 bases and J by 0 bases, with 9 bases between. This CDR3 is built from 14 residues. The germline gives CDR1 MGHRA, CDR2 YSYEKL. The DNA for the CDR3 is TGCGCCAGCAGCCACACGGACAGCTCCTACGAGCAGTACTTC. Protein product: CASSHTDSSYEQYF.

The V call is TRBV5-1, the J call TRBJ2-7, with D possibly TRBD1 on 6 matching bases. Germline assignment: CDR1 SGHRS and CDR2 YFSETQ. V lost 0 bases and J 6 bases, leaving 16 bases between the germline ends. The CDR3 runs to 15 residues. The chain's CDR3 is CASSLEQGKVGEQYF. The DNA of the CDR3 is TGCGCCAGCAGCTTGGAACAGGGTAAGGTAGGCGAGCAGTACTTC.

The rearrangement uses TRBV2 and TRBJ2-1; D is possibly TRBD2 (5 bases). Germline V lookup: CDR1 SNHLY, CDR2 FYNNEI. Between the trimmed V and J ends, which lost 6 bases and 3 bases, there was a span of 18 bases. The CDR3 runs 16 residues. Here the CDR3 reads CASRAPGIGNYNEQFF. The DNA for the CDR3 is TGTGCCAGCAGGGCCCCGGGGATTGGGAACTACAATGAGCAGTTCTTC.

This clone occurred a few times. V usage is TRBV14 and J usage is TRBJ2-7; TRBD2 aligns across 8 bases. Germline CDR1 SGHDN, CDR2 FVKESK. The CDR3 is 15 amino acids. V shed 4 bases and J 7 bases; nucleotides not matched to a gene: 12. CDR3 region: CASSPLDGGAGEQYF. CDR3 DNA sequence: TGTGCCAGCAGCCCCCTTGACGGGGGGGCGGGGGAGCAGTACTTC.

This clone was detected only a few times. This chain connects TRBV4-1 to TRBJ2-3; tentative D call: TRBD2 (6 bases). Germline CDR1 reads MGHRA; CDR2 reads YSYEKL. Trimming shortened V by 4 bases and J by 0 bases, and 20 bases separated the two germline ends. This CDR3 is built from 18 residues. The CDR3 sequence is CASSRKVSGYDSTDTQYF. As DNA, the CDR3 is TGCGCCAGCAGCCGCAAAGTTAGCGGCTACGATAGCACAGATACGCAGTATTTT.

This clone was counted once. The V and J genes are TRBV7-9 and TRBJ2-1; 8 nucleotides align to TRBD1. The CDR3 consists of 15 residues. Losses at the gene ends were 0 bases for V and 4 bases for J; bases not matched to a gene: 2. CDR1 and CDR2 from the germline V gene are SEHNR and FQNEAQ (reference sequence). CDR3 sequence (DNA): TGTGCCAGCAGCTTAGCGCAGGGGGCTTACAATGAGCAGTTCTTC. It specifies CASSLAQGAYNEQFF. Full variable domain (rest looked up from reference TRBV7-9 and TRBJ2-1): DTGVSQNPRHKITKRGQNVTFRCDPISEHNRLYWYRQTLGQGPEFLTYFQNEAQLEKSRLLSDRFSAERPKGSFSTLEIQRTEQGDSAMYLCASSLAQGAYNEQFFGPGTRLTVL.

This sequence joins TRBV7-9 and TRBJ1-2; D gene ambiguous. Germline lookup yields CDR1 SEHNR and CDR2 FQNEAQ (reference sequence). The CDR3 runs to 12 residues. V gave up 4 bases and J gave up 4 bases, with 7 bases separating them. CDR3 sequence (DNA): TGTGCCAGCAGCTCATGGGGCTATGGCTACACCTTC. It translates to CASSSWGYGYTF.

The chain uses TRBV2 and TRBJ1-4, with a possible D match to TRBD1 (5 bases). Germline values: CDR1 SNHLY, CDR2 FYNNEI. The CDR3 loop spans 14 amino acids. Trimming removed 3 bases from V and 4 bases from J, with 9 bases in between. CDR3 residues: CASSERDGNEKLFF. The CDR3 nucleotides are TGTGCCAGCAGTGAGAGGGACGGTAATGAAAAACTGTTTTTT.

Note on this clone: Compared with germline, one end of the junction differs, possibly owing to a read error. The chain is built from TRBV7-7 and TRBJ2-2, with a weak D call TRBD1 (6 bases). This CDR3 comprises 17 residues. Germline V gene sequence: CDR1 SSHAT, CDR2 FNYEAQ (reference sequence). The DNA for the CDR3 is TGTGCTAGCAGCGCCAGCTGGGGGCCGTCGAACACCGGGGAGCTGTTTTTT. This encodes CASSASWGPSNTGELFF.

This clone came up a few times. The gene calls are TRBV30 and TRBJ2-6; 8 bases align to TRBD1. Germline V gene sequence: CDR1 GTSNPN, CDR2 SVGIG (reference sequence). J lost 0 bases, V lost 3 bases, and 1 base had no gene match. The CDR3 is 15 residues long. This chain's CDR3 is CAWSTGGSGANVLTF. Here the CDR3 DNA reads TGTGCCTGGAGCACAGGGGGCTCTGGGGCCAACGTCCTGACTTTC.

Of note for this clone: An end of the junction does not agree with germline; a read error may underlie this. The chain combines TRBV19 with TRBJ2-7; D is perhaps TRBD1 or TRBD2 (5 bases each). Germline V gene data show CDR1 as LNHDA and CDR2 as SQIVND (reference sequence). CDR3 length: 16 amino acids. The CDR3 here is CASSIRTGAFTYGQYF. CDR3 sequence (DNA): TGTGCCAGTAGTATCCGAACCGGGGCTTTCACCTACGGGCAGTACTTC.

The chain uses TRBV11-2 and TRBJ2-5; TRBD2 aligns across 8 bases. Germline-derived CDR1 and CDR2 are SGHAT and FQNNGV. V gave up 1 base and J gave up 5 bases; unmatched junction bases: 9. This CDR3 spans 16 amino acids. DNA of the CDR3: TGTGCCAGCAGCTTAGCCGCGGGGGGCAGGTGGGAGACCCAGTACTTC. Its translation is CASSLAAGGRWETQYF.

This clone has a single count. The V gene is TRBV13, the J gene TRBJ2-5; D not resolved. Germline values: CDR1 PRHDT, CDR2 FYEKMQ (reference sequence). The CDR3 is made up of 12 amino acids. Trimming took 1 base from V and 4 from J, leaving 4 bases between them. The CDR3: CASSLAGETQYF. In nucleotides, the CDR3 is TGTGCCAGCAGCTTAGCTGGAGAGACCCAGTACTTC.

The V call is TRBV9, the J call TRBJ1-6; D is perhaps TRBD1 (5 bases). This CDR3 has 15 residues. The germline V gene encodes CDR1 SGDLS and CDR2 YYNGEE. Trimming removed 4 bases at V and 8 bases at J, with 16 bases between. CDR3 amino acids: CASSPSSREDSPLHF. As DNA, the CDR3 is TGTGCCAGCAGCCCTAGTAGCAGGGAGGATTCACCCCTCCACTTT. Complete variable domain (other parts from reference TRBV9 and TRBJ1-6): DSGVTQTPKHLITATGQRVTLRCSPRSGDLSVYWYQQSLDQGLQFLIQYYNGEERAKGNILERFSAQQFPDLHSELNLSSLELGDSALYFCASSPSSREDSPLHFGNGTRLTVT.

The rearrangement joins TRBV2 to TRBJ1-1, with no clear D. Germline lookup yields CDR1 SNHLY and CDR2 FYNNEI. Trimming cost V 4 bases and J 7 bases, with 4 bases left between them. The CDR3 runs to 10 residues. CDR3 sequence (DNA): TGTGCCAGCAGTGGGCTTGAAGCTTTCTTT. Its translation is CASSGLEAFF.

A note on this clone: The same CDR3 also results from other DNA sequences found in this sample. The chain couples TRBV29-1 to TRBJ2-5; D may correspond to TRBD1 or TRBD2 (5 bases each). This CDR3 has 12 amino acids. Trimming took 2 bases from V and 14 from J, leaving 18 bases between them. Germline V gene sequence: CDR1 SQVTM, CDR2 ANQGSEA. The CDR3 reads CSVEIGDGGQYF. In nucleotides, the CDR3 is TGCAGCGTTGAAATCGGGGACGGAGGTCAATACTTC.

This sequence joins TRBV25-1 and TRBJ1-6; unclear D gene. The length of the CDR3 is 15 residues. V lost 4 bases and J 4 bases, leaving 11 bases between the germline ends. Germline assignment: CDR1 MGHDK and CDR2 SYGVNS. The CDR3 here is CASSAVGGYNSPLHF. The DNA of the CDR3 is TGTGCCAGCAGTGCCGTTGGCGGATATAATTCACCCCTCCACTTT. Combining the CDR3 with reference TRBV25-1 and TRBJ1-6 gives the whole variable domain EADIYQTPRYLVIGTGKKITLECSQTMGHDKMYWYQQDPGMELHLIHYSYGVNSTEKGDLSSESTVSRIRTEHFPLTLESARPSHTSQYLCASSAVGGYNSPLHFGNGTRLTVT.

The genes are TRBV2 and TRBJ1-2, with no clear D. The CDR3 totals 14 residues. V was cut by 3 bases and J by 6 bases, with 14 bases left in between. Germline V gene sequence: CDR1 SNHLY, CDR2 FYNNEI. CDR3 nucleotides: TGTGCCAGCAGTGAGGAGGTCTTGGACGATGGCTACACCTTC. This codes for CASSEEVLDDGYTF.

Only one count was recorded for this clone. V gene TRBV19 combines with J gene TRBJ2-2; weak D call: TRBD2 (6 bases). The CDR3 covers 15 residues. The V gene's germline CDR1 is LNHDA and CDR2 SQIVND (reference sequence). V dropped 3 bases and J dropped 3 bases, with 11 bases sitting between them. The CDR3 bases are TGTGCCAGTAGTATGAGGGAGGAGGACACCGGGGAGCTGTTTTTT. Translation gives CASSMREEDTGELFF.

This chain joins TRBV30 and TRBJ1-1, with D unclear. V dropped 8 bases and J dropped 1 base, with 8 bases sitting between them. This CDR3 contains 11 residues. Germline assignment: CDR1 GTSNPN and CDR2 SVGIG (reference sequence). The DNA for the CDR3 is TGTGCCGCCTCTGAGAACACTGAAGCTTTCTTT. This gives the protein CAASENTEAFF.

J is TRBJ2-1 and V is TRBV29-1, with D hard to call. The CDR3 length is 10 residues. The V end lost 3 bases, the J end lost 9 bases, and 6 bases lay between the germline ends. Germline CDR1 reads SQVTM; CDR2 reads ANQGSEA. The CDR3 nucleotides read TGCAGCGTTGACGTGGGTGAGCAGTTCTTC. Its translation is CSVDVGEQFF.

The V gene is TRBV5-5, the J gene TRBJ2-1; D is uncertain. In germline, CDR1 is SGHKS, CDR2 YYEKEE (reference sequence). The CDR3 runs 11 residues. V lost 0 bases and J 10 bases, leaving 5 bases between the germline ends. The CDR3 reads CASSLGSEQFF. Here the CDR3 DNA reads TGTGCCAGCAGCTTGGGGAGCGAGCAGTTCTTC.

This rearrangement joins TRBV4-1 to TRBJ2-7, with TRBD2 matching over 13 bases. Germline V CDR1 and CDR2: MGHRA, YSYEKL. This CDR3 region has 15 residues. The junction had 7 bases not matched to a gene; V was cut back by 4 bases and J by 7 bases. As DNA, the CDR3 is TGCGCCAGCAGCCCTACTAGCGGGGGGGCCTGGGAGCAGTACTTC. Translation: CASSPTSGGAWEQYF.

The chain combines TRBV18 with TRBJ2-7; 9 bases agree with TRBD1. With V trimmed by 2 bases and J by 4 bases, 6 bases remained unmatched. CDR3 length: 15 residues. Germline values: CDR1 KGHSH, CDR2 LQKENI. This CDR3 is CASSPLGQGRYEQYF. Written as DNA, the CDR3 is TGTGCCAGCTCACCATTGGGACAGGGCAGATACGAGCAGTACTTC.